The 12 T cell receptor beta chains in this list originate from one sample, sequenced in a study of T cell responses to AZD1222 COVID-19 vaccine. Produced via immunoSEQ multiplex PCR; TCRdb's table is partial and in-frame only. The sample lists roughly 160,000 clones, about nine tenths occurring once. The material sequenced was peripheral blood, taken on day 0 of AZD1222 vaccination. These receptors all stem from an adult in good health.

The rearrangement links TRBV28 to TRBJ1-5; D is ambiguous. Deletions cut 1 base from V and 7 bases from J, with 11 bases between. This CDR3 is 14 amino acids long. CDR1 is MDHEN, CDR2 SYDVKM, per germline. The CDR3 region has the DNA TGTGCCAGCAGTTTATCGTCGGACCAGCAGCCCCAGCATTTT. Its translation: CASSLSSDQQPQHF.

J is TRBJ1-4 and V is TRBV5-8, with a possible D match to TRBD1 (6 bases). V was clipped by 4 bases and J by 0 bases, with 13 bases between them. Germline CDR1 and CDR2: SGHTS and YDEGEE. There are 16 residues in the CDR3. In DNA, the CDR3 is TGTGCCAGCAGCGGAGGGACACGGTCAACTAATGAAAAACTGTTTTTT. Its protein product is CASSGGTRSTNEKLFF.

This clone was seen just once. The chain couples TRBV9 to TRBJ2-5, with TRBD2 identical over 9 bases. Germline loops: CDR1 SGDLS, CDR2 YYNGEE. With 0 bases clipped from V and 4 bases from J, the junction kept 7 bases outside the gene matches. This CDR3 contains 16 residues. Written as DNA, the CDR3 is TGTGCCAGCAGCGTAGGCCAGCGGGGGGCCGTAGAGACCCAGTACTTC. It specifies CASSVGQRGAVETQYF.

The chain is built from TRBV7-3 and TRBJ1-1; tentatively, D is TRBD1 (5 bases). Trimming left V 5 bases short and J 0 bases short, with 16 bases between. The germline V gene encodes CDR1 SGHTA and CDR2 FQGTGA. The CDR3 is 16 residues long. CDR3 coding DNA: TGTGCCAGCAGCGCCTCACAGGATCCCTTGAACACTGAAGCTTTCTTT. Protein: CASSASQDPLNTEAFF. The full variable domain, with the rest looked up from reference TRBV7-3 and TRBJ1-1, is GAGVSQTPSNKVTEKGKYVELRCDPISGHTALYWYRQSLGQGPEFLIYFQGTGAADDSGLPNDRFFAVRPEGSVSTLKIQRTERGDSAVYLCASSASQDPLNTEAFFGQGTRLTVV.

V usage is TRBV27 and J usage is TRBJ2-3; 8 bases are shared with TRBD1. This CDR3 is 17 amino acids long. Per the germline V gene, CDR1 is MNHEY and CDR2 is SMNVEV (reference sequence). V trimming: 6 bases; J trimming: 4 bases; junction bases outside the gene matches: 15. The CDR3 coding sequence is TGTGCCAGCAGCCTCCTTGATTTCACAGGGGGTCCAGATACGCAGTATTTT. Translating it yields CASSLLDFTGGPDTQYF.

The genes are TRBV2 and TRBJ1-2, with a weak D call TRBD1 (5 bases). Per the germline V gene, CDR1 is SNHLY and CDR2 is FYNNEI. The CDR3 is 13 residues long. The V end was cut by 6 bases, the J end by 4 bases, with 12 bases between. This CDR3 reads CASRSRDGYGYTF. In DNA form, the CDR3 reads TGTGCCAGCAGATCCAGGGATGGCTATGGCTACACCTTC.

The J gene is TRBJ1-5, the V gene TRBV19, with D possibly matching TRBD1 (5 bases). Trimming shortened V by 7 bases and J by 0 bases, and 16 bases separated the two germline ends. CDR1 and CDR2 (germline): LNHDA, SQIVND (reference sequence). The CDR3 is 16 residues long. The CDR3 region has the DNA TGTGCCAGTAATTTGGCAGGGACGAATAGCAATCAGCCCCAGCATTTT. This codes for CASNLAGTNSNQPQHF.

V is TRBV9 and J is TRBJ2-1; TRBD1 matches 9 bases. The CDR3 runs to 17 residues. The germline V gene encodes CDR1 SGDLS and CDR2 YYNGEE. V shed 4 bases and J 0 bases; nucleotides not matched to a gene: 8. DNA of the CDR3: TGTGCCAGCAGCCAGCACAGGGGGCCGAGCTCCTACAATGAGCAGTTCTTC. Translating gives CASSQHRGPSSYNEQFF.

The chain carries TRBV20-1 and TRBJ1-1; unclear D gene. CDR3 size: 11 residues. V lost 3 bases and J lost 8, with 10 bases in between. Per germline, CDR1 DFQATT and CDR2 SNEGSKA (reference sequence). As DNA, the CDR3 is TGCAGTGCTAGGAAGGAACCCGAAGCTTTCTTT. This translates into CSARKEPEAFF.

This CDR3 is CASSFTHQGNTEAFF. CDR3 DNA: TGTGCCAGCAGCTTCACCCACCAGGGGAACACTGAAGCTTTCTTT. The chain is built from TRBV7-8 and TRBJ1-1; TRBD1 is a possible D gene (5 bases). Germline V gives CDR1 SGHVS, CDR2 FQNEAQ. CDR3 length: 15 amino acids. The V end was cut by 3 bases, the J end by 1 base, with 12 bases between.

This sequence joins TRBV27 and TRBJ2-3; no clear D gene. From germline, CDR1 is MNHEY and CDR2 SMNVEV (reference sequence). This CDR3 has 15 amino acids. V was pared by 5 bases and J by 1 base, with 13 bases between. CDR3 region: CASSSQKSGTDTQYF. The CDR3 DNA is TGTGCCAGCAGTAGCCAGAAATCGGGCACAGATACGCAGTATTTT.

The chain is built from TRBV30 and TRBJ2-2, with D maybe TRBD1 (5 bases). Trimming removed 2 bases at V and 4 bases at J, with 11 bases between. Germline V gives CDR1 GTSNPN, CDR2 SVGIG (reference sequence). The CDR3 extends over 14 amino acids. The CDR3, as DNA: TGTGCCTGGAGTCCCTGGGGCGGCACCGGGGAGCTGTTTTTT. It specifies CAWSPWGGTGELFF.